This T cell receptor beta chain appears in the sequencing data of a study of cytomegalovirus exposure and HLA in healthy donors. In the study overall: Among some 400 genotyped donors, about 83% fell in the Caucasian-associated ancestry cluster. Study results and limitations: The classifier, whose performance was assessed in both the original and validation cohorts, reportedly diagnosed cytomegalovirus status with high specificity and sensitivity. Further analysis was carried out later, and it showed several of the most significant clusters appearing linked to common viral pathogens.

For this clone: Antigen: not known.

The PCR made use of 60 Vbeta and 13 Jbeta primers. The data were produced by immunoSEQ multiplex PCR, yet TCRdb's version contains in-frame clones alone and is incomplete. The sample contains some 120,000 clones, around 77% of which appear only once. Trimming removed 4 bases from V and 4 bases from J, with 10 bases in between. This CDR3 contains 14 residues. Germline V gene sequence: CDR1 SGHTA, CDR2 FQGNSA. This TCR derives from a man in his forties or fifties in good health and CMV-seronegative. The source material was PBMCs. The V call is TRBV7-2, the J call TRBJ1-4; D is uncertain. The CDR3 here is CASSYSAVNEKLFF. The DNA for the CDR3 is TGTGCCAGCAGCTACTCAGCGGTTAATGAAAAACTGTTTTTT.